Sequencing of this TCR beta chain was carried out in a study of T-cell reconstitution after alpha-beta-depleted transplantation in children. Preparing the TCRbeta library involved the use of unique molecular identifiers. TCRdb called the PCR reads again in MiXCR, with one record for every CDR3 protein. The data show 420,000 or so distinct CDR3 sequences, approximately 10% seen once. There are many counts of this clonotype. The V gene lost 4 bases and the J gene lost 7 bases, with 8 bases spanning the gap. This CDR3 spans 11 amino acids. Germline lookup yields CDR1 SGHDT and CDR2 YYEEEE. The sequenced sample was PBMCs from the stem cell graft donor, obtained from the stem cell graft. This sequence was found in a human donor who donated a stem cell graft to a child with acute myeloid leukemia. V usage is TRBV5-6 and J usage is TRBJ2-5; D is unresolved. The CDR3 protein is CASSASGTQYF. CDR3 DNA sequence: TGTGCCAGCAGCGCGTCGGGGACCCAGTACTTC.